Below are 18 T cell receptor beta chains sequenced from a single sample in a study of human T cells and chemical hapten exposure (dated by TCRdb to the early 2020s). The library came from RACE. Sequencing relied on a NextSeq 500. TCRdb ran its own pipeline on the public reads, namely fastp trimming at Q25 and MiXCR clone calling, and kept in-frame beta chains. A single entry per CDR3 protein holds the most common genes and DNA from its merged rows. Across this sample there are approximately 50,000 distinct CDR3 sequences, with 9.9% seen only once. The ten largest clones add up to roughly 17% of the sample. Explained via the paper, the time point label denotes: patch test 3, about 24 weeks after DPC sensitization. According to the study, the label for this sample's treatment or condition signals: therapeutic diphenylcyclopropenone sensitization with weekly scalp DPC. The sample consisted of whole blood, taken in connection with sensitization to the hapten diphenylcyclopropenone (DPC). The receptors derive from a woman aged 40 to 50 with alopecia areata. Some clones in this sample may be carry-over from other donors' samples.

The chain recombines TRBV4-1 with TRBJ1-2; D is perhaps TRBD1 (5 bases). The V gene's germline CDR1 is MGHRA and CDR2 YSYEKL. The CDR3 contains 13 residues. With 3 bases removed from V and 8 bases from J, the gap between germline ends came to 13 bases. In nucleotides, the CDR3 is TGCGCCAGCAGCCAGGCGGGACCTAACGGCTACACCTTC. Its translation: CASSQAGPNGYTF.

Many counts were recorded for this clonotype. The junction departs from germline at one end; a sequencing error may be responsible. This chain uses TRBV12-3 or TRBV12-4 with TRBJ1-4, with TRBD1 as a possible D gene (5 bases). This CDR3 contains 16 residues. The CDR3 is CASSLAPPGANVKLFF. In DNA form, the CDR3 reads TGTGCCAGCAGTTTAGCTCCCCCCGGGGCGAATGTAAAACTGTTTTTT.

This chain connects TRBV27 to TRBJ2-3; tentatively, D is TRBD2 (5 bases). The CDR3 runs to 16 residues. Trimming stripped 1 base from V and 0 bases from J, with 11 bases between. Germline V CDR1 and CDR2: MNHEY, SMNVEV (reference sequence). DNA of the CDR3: TGTGCCAGCAGTTTATACCCGGGGTCTAGCACAGATACGCAGTATTTT. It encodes CASSLYPGSSTDTQYF.

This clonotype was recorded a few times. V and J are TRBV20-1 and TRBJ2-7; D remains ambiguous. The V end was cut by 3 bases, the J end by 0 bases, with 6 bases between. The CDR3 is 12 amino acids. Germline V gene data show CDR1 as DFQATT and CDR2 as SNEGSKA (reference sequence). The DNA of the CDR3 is TGCAGTGCTAGTCTGGCCTCCTACGAGCAGTACTTC. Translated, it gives CSASLASYEQYF.

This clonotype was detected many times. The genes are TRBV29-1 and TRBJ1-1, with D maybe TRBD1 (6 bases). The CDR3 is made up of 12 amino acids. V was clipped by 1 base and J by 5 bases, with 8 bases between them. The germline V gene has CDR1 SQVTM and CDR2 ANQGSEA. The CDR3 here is CSVEVTGTEAFF. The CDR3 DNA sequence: TGCAGCGTTGAAGTAACAGGGACTGAAGCTTTCTTT.

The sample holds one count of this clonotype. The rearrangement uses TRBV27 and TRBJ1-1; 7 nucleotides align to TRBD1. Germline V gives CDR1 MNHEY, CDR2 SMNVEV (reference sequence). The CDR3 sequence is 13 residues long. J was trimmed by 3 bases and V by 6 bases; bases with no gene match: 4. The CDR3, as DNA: TGTGCCAGCAGCGATGGGACAGACACTGAAGCTTTCTTT. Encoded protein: CASSDGTDTEAFF.

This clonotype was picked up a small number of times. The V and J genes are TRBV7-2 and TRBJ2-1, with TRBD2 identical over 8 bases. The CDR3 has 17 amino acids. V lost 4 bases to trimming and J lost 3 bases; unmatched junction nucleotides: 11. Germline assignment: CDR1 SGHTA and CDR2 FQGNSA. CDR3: CASSSPMAGGFYNEQFF. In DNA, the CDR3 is TGTGCCAGCAGCTCGCCTATGGCGGGGGGTTTCTACAATGAGCAGTTCTTC. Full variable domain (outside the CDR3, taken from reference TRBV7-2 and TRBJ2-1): GAGVSQSPSNKVTEKGKDVELRCDPISGHTALYWYRQSLGQGLEFLIYFQGNSAPDKSGLPSDRFSAERTGGSVSTLTIQRTQQEDSAVYLCASSSPMAGGFYNEQFFGPGTRLTVL.

CDR3 sequence: CASSITGGSYGYTF. CDR3 nucleotides: TGTGCCAGTAGTATTACAGGGGGCAGCTATGGCTACACCTTC. The rearrangement uses TRBV19 and TRBJ1-2; 9 bases match TRBD1. The CDR3 is 14 amino acids. V was clipped by 3 bases and J by 4 bases; unmatched bases: 3. CDR1 LNHDA and CDR2 SQIVND come from the germline V gene (reference sequence).

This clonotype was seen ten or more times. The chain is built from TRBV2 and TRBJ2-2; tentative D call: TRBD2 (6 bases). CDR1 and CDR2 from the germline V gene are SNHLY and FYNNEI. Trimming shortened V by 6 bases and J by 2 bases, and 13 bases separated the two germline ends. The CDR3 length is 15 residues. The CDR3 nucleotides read TGTGCCAGCAGGGCCGAGGGACTCAACACCGGGGAGCTGTTTTTT. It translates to CASRAEGLNTGELFF.

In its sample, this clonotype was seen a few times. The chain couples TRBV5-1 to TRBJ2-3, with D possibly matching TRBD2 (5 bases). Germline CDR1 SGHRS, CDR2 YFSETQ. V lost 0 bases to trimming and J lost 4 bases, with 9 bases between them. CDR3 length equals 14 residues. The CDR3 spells CASSLERNPDTQYF. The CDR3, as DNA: TGCGCCAGCAGCTTGGAGCGGAACCCAGATACGCAGTATTTT.

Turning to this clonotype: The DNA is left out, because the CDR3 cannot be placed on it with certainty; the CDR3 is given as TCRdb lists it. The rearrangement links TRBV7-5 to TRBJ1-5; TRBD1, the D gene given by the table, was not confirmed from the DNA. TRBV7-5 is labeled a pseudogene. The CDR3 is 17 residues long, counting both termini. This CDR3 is CISVPEALRVVVQPQHF.

In nucleotides, the CDR3 is TGCAGTGCTAGAGATCACGCGGGGGCGCCCCAAGAGACCCAGTACTTC. Amino acid sequence: CSARDHAGAPQETQYF. The genes are TRBV20-1 and TRBJ2-5; D perhaps matches TRBD2 (7 bases). Deletions cut 0 bases from V and 1 base from J, with 15 bases between. Germline V gene data show CDR1 as DFQATT and CDR2 as SNEGSKA (reference sequence). The CDR3 consists of 16 residues.

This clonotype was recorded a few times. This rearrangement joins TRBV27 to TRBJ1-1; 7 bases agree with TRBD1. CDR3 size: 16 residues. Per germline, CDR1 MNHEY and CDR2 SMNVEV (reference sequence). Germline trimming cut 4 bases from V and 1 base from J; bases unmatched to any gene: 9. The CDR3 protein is CASSSGQATKNTEAFF. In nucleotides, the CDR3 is TGTGCCAGCAGTTCCGGACAGGCGACCAAGAACACTGAAGCTTTCTTT.

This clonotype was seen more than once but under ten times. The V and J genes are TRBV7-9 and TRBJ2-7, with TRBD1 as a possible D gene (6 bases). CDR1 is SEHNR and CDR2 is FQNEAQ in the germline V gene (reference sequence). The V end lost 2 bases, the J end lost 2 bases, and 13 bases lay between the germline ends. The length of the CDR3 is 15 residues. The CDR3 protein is CASSLTGQRTYEQYF. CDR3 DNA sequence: TGTGCCAGCAGCTTAACAGGACAGAGGACCTACGAGCAGTACTTC.

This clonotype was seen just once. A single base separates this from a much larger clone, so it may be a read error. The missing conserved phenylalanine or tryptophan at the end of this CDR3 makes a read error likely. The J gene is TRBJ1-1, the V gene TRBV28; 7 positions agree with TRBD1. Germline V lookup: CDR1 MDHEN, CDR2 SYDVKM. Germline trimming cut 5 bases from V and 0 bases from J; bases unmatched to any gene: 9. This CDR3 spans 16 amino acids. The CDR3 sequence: CASSPYRGEVNTEAFS. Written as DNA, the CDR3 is TGTGCCAGCAGTCCGTACAGGGGAGAGGTGAACACTGAAGCTTTCTCT.

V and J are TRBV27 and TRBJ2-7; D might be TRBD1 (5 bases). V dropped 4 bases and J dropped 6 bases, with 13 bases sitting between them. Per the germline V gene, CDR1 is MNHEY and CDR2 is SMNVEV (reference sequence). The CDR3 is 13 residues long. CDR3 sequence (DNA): TGTGCCAGCAGTTGGCAGGGAATGTCCGAGCAGTACTTC. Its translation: CASSWQGMSEQYF.

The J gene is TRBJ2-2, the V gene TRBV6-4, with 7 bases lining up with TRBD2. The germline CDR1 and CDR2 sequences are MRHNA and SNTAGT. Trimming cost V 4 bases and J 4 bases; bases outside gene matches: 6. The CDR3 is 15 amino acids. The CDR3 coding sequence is TGTGCCAGCAGTGCCGGCGGGGGAACCACCGGGGAGCTGTTTTTT. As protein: CASSAGGGTTGELFF.

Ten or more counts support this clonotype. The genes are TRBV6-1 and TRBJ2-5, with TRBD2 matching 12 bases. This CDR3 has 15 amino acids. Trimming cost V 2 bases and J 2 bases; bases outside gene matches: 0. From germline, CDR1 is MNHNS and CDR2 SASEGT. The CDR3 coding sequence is TGTGCCAGCAGTGAACTAGCGGGGGGGCAAGAGACCCAGTACTTC. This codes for CASSELAGGQETQYF.